This entry describes one T cell receptor (beta chain). What it binds is unknown. This specimen comes from a study of response to subunit inactivated influenza vaccine. Study conclusions and caveats: The authors suggested that few new T cells are recruited per seasonal influenza vaccination.

TCRdb passed the RT-PCR reads through MiXCR, listing each CDR3 protein once. The table records 610,000 or so distinct CDR3 sequences, 11% to 15% of them present only once. The CDR3 extends over 19 amino acids. With 3 bases clipped from V and 2 bases from J, the junction kept 18 bases outside the gene matches. Germline V CDR1 and CDR2: SGHNT, YYREEE (reference sequence). The origin of this receptor is a man aged 45-65 years who received an inactivated influenza vaccine. Sample: PBMCs from blood, taken approximately 13 days after vaccination. The rearrangement uses TRBV5-4 and TRBJ2-3; 7 bases fit TRBD2. Here the CDR3 DNA reads TGTGCCAGCAGCTCGATCGGTCCCTCCCAAGCGGGGTACACAGATACGCAGTATTTT. This codes for CASSSIGPSQAGYTDTQYF.